The entry that follows covers one T cell receptor (beta chain) sequence. Its antigen is not identified. Samples of blood were obtained at baseline, on cycle 4 day 1, and on cycle 7 day 1. The sample comes from a study of OX40 agonist ivuxolimab in advanced cancers. For the study at large: Among those enrolled, mean age was roughly 55 years (range about 23 to 85) and about 79% were male. Therapy given before enrollment (anti-PD-1, anti-PD-L1 or anti-CTLA-4) was allowed, and under 45% had some.

General study points: Both CD4+ and CD8+ T cell populations in blood had undergone clonal expansion by week 6 at 0.1 to 3.0 mg/kg.

The table came from immunoSEQ multiplex PCR; TCRdb's copy has only in-frame clones and leaves some out. The table shows tens of thousands of clones, with roughly 83% occurring only once. The specimen comprised CD4+ or CD8+ T cells sorted from blood, sampled in a trial of the OX40 agonist ivuxolimab. This TCR derives from an adult with an advanced solid tumor such as melanoma, head and neck, liver or kidney cancer.

The CDR3 here is CATSVERTGTYEQYF. The CDR3 coding sequence is TGTGCCACCAGCGTTGAGAGGACAGGGACCTACGAGCAGTACTTC. The chain uses TRBV15 and TRBJ2-7; 8 bases line up with TRBD1. Germline V gives CDR1 LNHNV, CDR2 YYDKDF (reference sequence). The V gene end was trimmed by 5 bases and the J gene end by 2 bases; junction bases not matched to a gene: 8. The CDR3 consists of 15 residues.